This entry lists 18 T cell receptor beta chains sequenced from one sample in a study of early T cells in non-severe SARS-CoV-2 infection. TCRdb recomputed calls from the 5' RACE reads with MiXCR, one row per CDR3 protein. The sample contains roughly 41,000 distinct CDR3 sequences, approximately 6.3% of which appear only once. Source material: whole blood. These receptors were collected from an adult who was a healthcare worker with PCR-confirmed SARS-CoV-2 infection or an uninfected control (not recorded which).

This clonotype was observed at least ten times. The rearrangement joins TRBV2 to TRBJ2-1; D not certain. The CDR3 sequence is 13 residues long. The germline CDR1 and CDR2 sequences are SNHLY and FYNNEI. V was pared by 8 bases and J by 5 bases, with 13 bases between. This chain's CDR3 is CASYNGWNNEQFF. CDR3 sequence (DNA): TGTGCCAGCTATAACGGGTGGAACAATGAGCAGTTCTTC. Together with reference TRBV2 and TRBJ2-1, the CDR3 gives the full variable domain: EPEVTQTPSHQVTQMGQEVILRCVPISNHLYFYWYRQILGQKVEFLVSFYNNEISEKSEIFDDQFSVERPDGSNFTLKIRSTKLEDSAMYFCASYNGWNNEQFFGPGTRLTVL.

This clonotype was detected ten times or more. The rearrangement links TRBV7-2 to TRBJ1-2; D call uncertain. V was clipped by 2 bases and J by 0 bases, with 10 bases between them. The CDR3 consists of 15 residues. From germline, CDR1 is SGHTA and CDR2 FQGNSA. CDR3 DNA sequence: TGTGCCAGCAGCTTAAGTAAGGGCCCTAACTATGGCTACACCTTC. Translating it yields CASSLSKGPNYGYTF.

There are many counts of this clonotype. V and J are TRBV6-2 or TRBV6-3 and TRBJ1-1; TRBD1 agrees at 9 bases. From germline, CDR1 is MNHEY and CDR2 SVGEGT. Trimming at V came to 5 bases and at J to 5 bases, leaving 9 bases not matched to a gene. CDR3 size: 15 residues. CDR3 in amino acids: CASSGPGQGKTEAFF. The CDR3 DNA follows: TGTGCCAGCAGTGGTCCGGGACAGGGAAAGACTGAAGCTTTCTTT.

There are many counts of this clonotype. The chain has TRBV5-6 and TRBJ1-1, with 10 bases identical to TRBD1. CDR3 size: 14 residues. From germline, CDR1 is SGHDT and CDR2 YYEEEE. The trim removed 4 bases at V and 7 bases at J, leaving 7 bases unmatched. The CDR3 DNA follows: TGTGCCAGCAGCGCCGGGACAGGGGACGGTGAAGCTTTCTTT. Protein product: CASSAGTGDGEAFF. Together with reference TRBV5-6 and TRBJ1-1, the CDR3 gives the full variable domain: DAGVTQSPTHLIKTRGQQVTLRCSPKSGHDTVSWYQQALGQGPQFIFQYYEEEERQRGNFPDRFSGHQFPNYSSELNVNALLLGDSALYLCASSAGTGDGEAFFGQGTRLTVV.

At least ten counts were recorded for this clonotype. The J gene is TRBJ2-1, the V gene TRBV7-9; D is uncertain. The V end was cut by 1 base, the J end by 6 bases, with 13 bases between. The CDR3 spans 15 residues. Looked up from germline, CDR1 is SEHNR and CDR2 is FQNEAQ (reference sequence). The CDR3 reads CASSLEDRWSNEQFF. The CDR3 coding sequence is TGTGCCAGCAGCTTAGAAGATAGGTGGTCCAATGAGCAGTTCTTC.

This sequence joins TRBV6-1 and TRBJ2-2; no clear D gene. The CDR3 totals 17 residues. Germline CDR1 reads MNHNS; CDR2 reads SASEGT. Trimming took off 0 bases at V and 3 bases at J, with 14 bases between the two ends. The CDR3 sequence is CASSEALRHGHTGELFF. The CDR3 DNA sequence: TGTGCCAGCAGTGAAGCGCTTAGACACGGGCACACCGGGGAGCTGTTTTTT.

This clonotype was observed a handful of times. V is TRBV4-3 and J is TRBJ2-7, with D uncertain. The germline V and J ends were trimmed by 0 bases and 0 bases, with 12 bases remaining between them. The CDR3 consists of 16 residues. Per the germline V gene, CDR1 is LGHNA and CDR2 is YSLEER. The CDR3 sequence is CASSQDRQPSSYEQYF. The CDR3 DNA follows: TGCGCCAGCAGCCAAGACAGACAACCGAGCTCCTACGAGCAGTACTTC.

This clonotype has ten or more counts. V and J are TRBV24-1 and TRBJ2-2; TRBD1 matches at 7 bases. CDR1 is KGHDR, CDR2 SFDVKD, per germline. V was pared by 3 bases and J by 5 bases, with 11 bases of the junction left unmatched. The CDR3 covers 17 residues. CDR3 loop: CATSDRAARQGTGELFF. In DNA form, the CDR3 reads TGTGCCACCAGTGATCGCGCAGCTAGACAGGGAACCGGGGAGCTGTTTTTT.

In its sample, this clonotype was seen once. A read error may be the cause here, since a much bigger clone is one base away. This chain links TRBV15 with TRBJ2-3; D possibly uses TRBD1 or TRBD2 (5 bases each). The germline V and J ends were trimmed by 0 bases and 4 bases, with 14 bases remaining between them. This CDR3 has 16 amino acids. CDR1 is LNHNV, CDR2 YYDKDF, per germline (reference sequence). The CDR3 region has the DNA TGTGCCACCAGCAGAGATCAGGCAGGGAGCGCAGATACGCAGTATTTT. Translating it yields CATSRDQAGSADTQYF.

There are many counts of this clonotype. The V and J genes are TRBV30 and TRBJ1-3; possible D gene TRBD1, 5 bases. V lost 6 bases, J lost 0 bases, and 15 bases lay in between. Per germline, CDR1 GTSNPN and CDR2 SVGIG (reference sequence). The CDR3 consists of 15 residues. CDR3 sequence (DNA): TGTGCCTGCAACCCAGGGATCTACTCTGGAAACACCATATATTTT. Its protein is CACNPGIYSGNTIYF.

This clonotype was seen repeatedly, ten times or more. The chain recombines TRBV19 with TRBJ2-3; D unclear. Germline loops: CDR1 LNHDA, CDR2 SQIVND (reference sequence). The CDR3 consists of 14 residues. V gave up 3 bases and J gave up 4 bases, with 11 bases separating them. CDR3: CASSMSAAADTQYF. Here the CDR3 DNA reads TGTGCCAGTAGTATGTCCGCTGCCGCAGATACGCAGTATTTT.

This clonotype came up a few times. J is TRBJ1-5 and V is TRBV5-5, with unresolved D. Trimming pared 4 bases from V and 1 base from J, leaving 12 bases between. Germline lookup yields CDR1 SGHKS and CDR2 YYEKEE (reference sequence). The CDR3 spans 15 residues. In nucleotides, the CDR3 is TGTGCCAGCAGCCTAGGACCGGGAAGCAATCAGCCCCAGCATTTT. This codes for CASSLGPGSNQPQHF.

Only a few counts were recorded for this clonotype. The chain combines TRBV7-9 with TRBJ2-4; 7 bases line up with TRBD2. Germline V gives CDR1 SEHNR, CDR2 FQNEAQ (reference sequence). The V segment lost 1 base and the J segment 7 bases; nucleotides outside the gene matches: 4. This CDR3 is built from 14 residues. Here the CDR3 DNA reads TGTGCCAGCAGCTTAGGGGGAGCGGGGAACATTCAGTACTTC. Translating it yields CASSLGGAGNIQYF.

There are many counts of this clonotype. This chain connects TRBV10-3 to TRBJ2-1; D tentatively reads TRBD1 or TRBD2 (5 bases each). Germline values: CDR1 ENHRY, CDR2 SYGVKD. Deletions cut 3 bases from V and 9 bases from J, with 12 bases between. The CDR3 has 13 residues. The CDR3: CAISDRGWGEQFF. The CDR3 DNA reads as TGTGCCATCAGTGACCGGGGCTGGGGTGAGCAGTTCTTC.

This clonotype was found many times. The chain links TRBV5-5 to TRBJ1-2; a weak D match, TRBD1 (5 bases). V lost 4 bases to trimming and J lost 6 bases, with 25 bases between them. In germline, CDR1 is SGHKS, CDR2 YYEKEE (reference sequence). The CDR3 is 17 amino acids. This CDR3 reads CASSLWFPGLSEDGYTF. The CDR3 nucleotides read TGTGCCAGCAGCCTGTGGTTTCCGGGACTATCAGAAGATGGCTACACCTTC. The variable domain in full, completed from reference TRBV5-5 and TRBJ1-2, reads DAGVTQSPTHLIKTRGQQVTLRCSPISGHKSVSWYQQVLGQGPQFIFQYYEKEERGRGNFPDRFSARQFPNYSSELNVNALLLGDSALYLCASSLWFPGLSEDGYTFGSGTRLTVV.

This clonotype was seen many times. As DNA, the CDR3 is TGCGCCAGCAGCCAAGAGGGACAGGAGAACTATAATTCACCCCTCCACTTT. Amino acid sequence: CASSQEGQENYNSPLHF. J is TRBJ1-6 and V is TRBV4-1, with 8 bases identical to TRBD1. The CDR3 sequence is 17 residues long. J lost 3 bases, V lost 0 bases, and 4 bases had no gene match. Per germline, CDR1 MGHRA and CDR2 YSYEKL.

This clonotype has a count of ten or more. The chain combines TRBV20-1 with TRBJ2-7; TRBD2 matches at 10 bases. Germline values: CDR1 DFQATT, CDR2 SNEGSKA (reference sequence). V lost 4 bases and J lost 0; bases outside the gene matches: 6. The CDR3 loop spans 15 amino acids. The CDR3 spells CSANSGTSDSYEQYF. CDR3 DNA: TGCAGTGCTAATTCCGGGACTAGCGACTCCTACGAGCAGTACTTC.

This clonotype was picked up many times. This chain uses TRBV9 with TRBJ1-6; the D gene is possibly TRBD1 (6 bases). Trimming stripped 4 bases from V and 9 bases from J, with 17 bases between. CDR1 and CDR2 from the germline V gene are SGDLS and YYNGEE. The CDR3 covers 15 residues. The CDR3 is CASSLSGGVGSPLHF. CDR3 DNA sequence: TGTGCCAGCAGCCTCAGCGGGGGCGTCGGTTCACCCCTCCACTTT.